This T cell receptor (beta chain) was found in a study of STAT5B mutations in CD4+ large granular lymphocyte leukemia. As for the study in general: The CDR3 'QG' motif was associated with a particular HLA allele among healthy donors. The study, taken as a whole, reports: Approximately 25% of private leukemic clonotypes occurred rarely in other patients' non-leukemic repertoires. Patient CD4-sorted repertoires stayed more clonal than healthy ones after leukemic-clone removal. Compared with healthy controls (2/35), patient top clones favored TRBV06 (8/27).

Using immunoSEQ multiplex PCR, the repertoire was profiled, and TCRdb retains in-frame clones only, with some absent. The data contain about 38,000 clones, about 81% of them seen just once; the ten biggest clones take up 0.55%. Turning to this clone: The target antigen is unknown.

The CDR3 runs 17 residues. Germline-derived CDR1 and CDR2 are ENHRY and SYGVKD. Trimming took 6 bases from V and 4 from J; bases not matched to a gene: 15. The clonotype was recovered from a human donor in good health. Material for sequencing was CD4+ T cells from blood buffy coats. The chain joins TRBV10-3 to TRBJ2-7; 10 bases match TRBD2. The CDR3 here is CAIRGTPASGSRYEQYF. The CDR3 nucleotides read TGTGCCATCAGAGGGACACCCGCTAGCGGGAGTCGGTACGAGCAGTACTTC.